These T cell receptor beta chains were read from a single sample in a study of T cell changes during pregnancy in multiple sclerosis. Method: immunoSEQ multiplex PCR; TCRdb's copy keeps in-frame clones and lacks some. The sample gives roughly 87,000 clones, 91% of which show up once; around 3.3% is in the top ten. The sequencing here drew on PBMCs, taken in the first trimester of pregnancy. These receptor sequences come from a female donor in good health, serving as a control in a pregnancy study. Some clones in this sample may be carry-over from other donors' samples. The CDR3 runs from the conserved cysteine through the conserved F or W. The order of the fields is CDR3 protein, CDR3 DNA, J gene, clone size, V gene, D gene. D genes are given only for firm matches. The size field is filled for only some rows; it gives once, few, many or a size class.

CDR3 protein: CASSREGNQPQHF
CDR3 DNA: TGTGCCAGCTCACGGGAGGGCAATCAGCCCCAGCATTTT
J gene: TRBJ1-5
clone size: NA
V gene: TRBV18
D gene: NA

CDR3 protein: CASTPAGRLRGTTQYF
CDR3 DNA: TGTGCCAGCACTCCCGCCGGGAGGCTTCGTGGTACGACCCAGTACTTC
J gene: TRBJ2-5
clone size: NA
V gene: TRBV7-3
D gene: TRBD2

CDR3 protein: CASSLMGGAGEEAFF
CDR3 DNA: TGCGCCAGCAGCTTAATGGGGGGCGCGGGAGAAGAAGCTTTCTTT
J gene: TRBJ1-1
clone size: once
V gene: TRBV5-1
D gene: NA

CDR3 protein: CASSQGAGTEAFF
CDR3 DNA: TGTGCCAGCAGTCAAGGCGCGGGGACTGAAGCTTTCTTT
J gene: TRBJ1-1
clone size: NA
V gene: TRBV9
D gene: NA

CDR3 protein: CASRADRGLTGYTF
CDR3 DNA: TGTGCCAGCAGGGCAGACAGGGGGCTTACGGGCTACACCTTC
J gene: TRBJ1-2
clone size: NA
V gene: TRBV2
D gene: TRBD1

CDR3 protein: CASSHGHDTGELFF
CDR3 DNA: TGCGCCAGCAGCCATGGACACGACACCGGGGAGCTGTTTTTT
J gene: TRBJ2-2
clone size: NA
V gene: TRBV10-1
D gene: NA

CDR3 protein: CASSRTWGRGLPGNTIYF
CDR3 DNA: TGTGCCAGCAGCCGAACCTGGGGTAGGGGACTGCCTGGAAACACCATATATTTT
J gene: TRBJ1-3
clone size: NA
V gene: TRBV5-8
D gene: NA

CDR3 protein: CASSQTVQGAGELFF
CDR3 DNA: TGTGCCAGCAGCCAAACGGTACAGGGCGCCGGGGAGCTGTTTTTT
J gene: TRBJ2-2
clone size: NA
V gene: TRBV7-3
D gene: NA

CDR3 protein: CASSFTGANVLTF
CDR3 DNA: TGTGCCAGCAGCTTCACTGGGGCCAACGTCCTGACTTTC
J gene: TRBJ2-6
clone size: NA
V gene: TRBV7-2
D gene: NA

CDR3 protein: CASSLNSGGNQPQHF
CDR3 DNA: TGTGCCAGCAGTTTAAACTCAGGGGGCAATCAGCCCCAGCATTTT
J gene: TRBJ1-5
clone size: NA
V gene: TRBV27
D gene: NA

CDR3 protein: CASSLAGTSDEQYF
CDR3 DNA: TGTGCCAGCAGCTTGGCCGGAACTAGCGACGAGCAGTACTTC
J gene: TRBJ2-7
clone size: NA
V gene: TRBV5-6
D gene: TRBD2

CDR3 protein: CASSQGIRGTYEQYF
CDR3 DNA: TGCGCCAGCAGCCAAGGGATACGGGGGACTTACGAGCAGTACTTC
J gene: TRBJ2-7
clone size: NA
V gene: TRBV4-1
D gene: NA

CDR3 protein: CASSLAPGGNTIYF
CDR3 DNA: TGTGCCAGCAGCTTAGCCCCGGGGGGAAACACCATATATTTT
J gene: TRBJ1-3
clone size: once
V gene: TRBV7-2
D gene: NA

CDR3 protein: CASSQGEGGAYEQYF
CDR3 DNA: TGCGCCAGCAGCCAAGGAGAAGGGGGGGCCTACGAGCAGTACTTC
J gene: TRBJ2-7
clone size: NA
V gene: TRBV4-1
D gene: NA

CDR3 protein: CASSLDSQNTEAFF
CDR3 DNA: TGTGCCAGCAGCTTAGACAGCCAGAACACTGAAGCTTTCTTT
J gene: TRBJ1-1
clone size: NA
V gene: TRBV7-2
D gene: NA

CDR3 protein: CASSLGRSLYSNQPQHF
CDR3 DNA: TGTGCCAGCAGCTTAGGAAGGAGCCTTTATAGCAATCAGCCCCAGCATTTT
J gene: TRBJ1-5
clone size: NA
V gene: TRBV7-6
D gene: NA

CDR3 protein: CASSQLAGVYNEQFF
CDR3 DNA: TGTGCCAGCAGTCAACTAGCGGGAGTCTACAATGAGCAGTTCTTC
J gene: TRBJ2-1
clone size: NA
V gene: TRBV28
D gene: TRBD2

CDR3 protein: CASDDTGLRNEQFF
CDR3 DNA: TGTGCCAGCGACGATACAGGGCTGAGAAATGAGCAGTTCTTC
J gene: TRBJ2-1
clone size: once
V gene: TRBV28
D gene: NA

CDR3 protein: CASSLAGPYEQYF
CDR3 DNA: TGTGCCAGCAGTTTGGCAGGGCCCTACGAGCAGTACTTC
J gene: TRBJ2-7
clone size: NA
V gene: TRBV27
D gene: NA

CDR3 protein: CASSLRMQETQYF
CDR3 DNA: TGTGCCAGCAGCCTGCGGATGCAAGAGACCCAGTACTTC
J gene: TRBJ2-5
clone size: NA
V gene: TRBV6-5
D gene: NA

CDR3 protein: CASSPSTGTYEQYF
CDR3 DNA: TGTGCCAGCAGCCCCTCGACAGGAACCTACGAGCAGTACTTC
J gene: TRBJ2-7
clone size: once
V gene: TRBV5-4
D gene: NA

CDR3 protein: CSVGTSSGRSYEQYF
CDR3 DNA: TGCAGCGTTGGGACCTCTAGCGGGAGATCGTACGAGCAGTACTTC
J gene: TRBJ2-7
clone size: NA
V gene: TRBV29-1
D gene: TRBD2

CDR3 protein: CASSPRGGEQFF
CDR3 DNA: TGTGCCAGCAGCCCCCGAGGGGGTGAGCAGTTCTTC
J gene: TRBJ2-1
clone size: NA
V gene: TRBV11-3
D gene: NA

CDR3 protein: CASSDTLGDRGFHNEQFF
CDR3 DNA: TGTGCCAGCAGTGACACCCTAGGGGACAGGGGTTTCCACAATGAGCAGTTCTTC
J gene: TRBJ2-1
clone size: NA
V gene: TRBV6-4
D gene: TRBD1

CDR3 protein: CASSLLAGLSYEQYF
CDR3 DNA: TGTGCCAGCAGCTTATTAGCGGGCCTCTCCTACGAGCAGTACTTC
J gene: TRBJ2-7
clone size: NA
V gene: TRBV7-2
D gene: TRBD2

CDR3 protein: CASSPGDILAYEQYF
CDR3 DNA: TGTGCCAGCAGCCCCGGGGACATCCTTGCCTACGAGCAGTACTTC
J gene: TRBJ2-7
clone size: NA
V gene: TRBV9
D gene: NA

CDR3 protein: CASSPTTGSTDTQYF
CDR3 DNA: TGTGCCAGCAGTCCAACCACAGGGAGCACAGATACGCAGTATTTT
J gene: TRBJ2-3
clone size: NA
V gene: TRBV28
D gene: NA

CDR3 protein: CSVGQGSYGYTF
CDR3 DNA: TGCAGCGTGGGACAGGGGAGTTATGGCTACACCTTC
J gene: TRBJ1-2
clone size: NA
V gene: TRBV29-1
D gene: TRBD1

CDR3 protein: CASSGGSGADTQYF
CDR3 DNA: TGTGCCAGCAGCGGGGGAAGCGGTGCAGATACGCAGTATTTT
J gene: TRBJ2-3
clone size: NA
V gene: TRBV18
D gene: TRBD2

CDR3 protein: CASSDLRGGHNEQFF
CDR3 DNA: TGTGCCAGCAGTGATCTGAGAGGGGGACACAATGAGCAGTTCTTC
J gene: TRBJ2-1
clone size: NA
V gene: TRBV6-1
D gene: NA

CDR3 protein: CASSTPTGTYGYTF
CDR3 DNA: TGTGCCAGCAGTACGCCGACAGGGACCTATGGCTACACCTTC
J gene: TRBJ1-2
clone size: many
V gene: TRBV6-6
D gene: TRBD1

CDR3 protein: CASSPISSGGINTGELFF
CDR3 DNA: TGTGCCAGCTCACCAATTTCAAGCGGGGGGATCAACACCGGGGAGCTGTTTTTT
J gene: TRBJ2-2
clone size: NA
V gene: TRBV18
D gene: TRBD2

CDR3 protein: CASSLAEGEDGYTF
CDR3 DNA: TGCGCCAGCAGCTTGGCCGAAGGGGAGGATGGCTACACCTTC
J gene: TRBJ1-2
clone size: NA
V gene: TRBV5-1
D gene: NA

CDR3 protein: CASRSGQASGGEQYF
CDR3 DNA: TGTGCCAGCAGATCGGGACAAGCATCGGGAGGGGAGCAGTACTTC
J gene: TRBJ2-7
clone size: NA
V gene: TRBV7-2
D gene: TRBD2

CDR3 protein: CASSLELARRLGELFF
CDR3 DNA: TGTGCCAGCAGCTTGGAACTAGCTCGCCGTCTCGGGGAGCTGTTTTTT
J gene: TRBJ2-2
clone size: few
V gene: TRBV5-6
D gene: NA

CDR3 protein: CASSQAITVRMNTEAFF
CDR3 DNA: TGCGCCAGCAGCCAAGCTATCACAGTACGAATGAACACTGAAGCTTTCTTT
J gene: TRBJ1-1
clone size: NA
V gene: TRBV4-1
D gene: NA

CDR3 protein: CASLGTGGFGYTF
CDR3 DNA: TGTGCCAGCCTGGGGACAGGGGGCTTTGGCTACACCTTC
J gene: TRBJ1-2
clone size: NA
V gene: TRBV28
D gene: TRBD1

CDR3 protein: CASSLNLPEGYTF
CDR3 DNA: TGTGCCAGCAGCTTGAATTTACCGGAGGGCTACACCTTC
J gene: TRBJ1-2
clone size: NA
V gene: TRBV7-8
D gene: NA

CDR3 protein: CASSPSRQSNTGELFF
CDR3 DNA: TGTGCCAGCTCACCGTCGAGACAGTCAAACACCGGGGAGCTGTTTTTT
J gene: TRBJ2-2
clone size: NA
V gene: TRBV18
D gene: NA

CDR3 protein: CASRINLGGEKLFF
CDR3 DNA: TGCGCCAGCAGGATCAACCTGGGGGGTGAAAAACTGTTTTTT
J gene: TRBJ1-4
clone size: NA
V gene: TRBV10-2
D gene: NA

CDR3 protein: CASSYTGRETQYF
CDR3 DNA: TGTGCCAGCAGCTACACAGGGCGGGAGACCCAGTACTTC
J gene: TRBJ2-5
clone size: NA
V gene: TRBV5-6
D gene: NA

CDR3 protein: CASSVGALAGADTQYF
CDR3 DNA: TGTGCCAGCAGCGTAGGGGCCCTAGCGGGGGCAGATACGCAGTATTTT
J gene: TRBJ2-3
clone size: NA
V gene: TRBV9
D gene: TRBD2

CDR3 protein: CASGLSTSGRMRQYF
CDR3 DNA: TGTGCTAGTGGTTTGTCGACTAGCGGGAGGATGCGTCAGTACTTC
J gene: TRBJ2-4
clone size: NA
V gene: TRBV12-5
D gene: TRBD2

CDR3 protein: CASTVQGTNYGYTF
CDR3 DNA: TGTGCCAGCACCGTACAGGGAACTAACTATGGCTACACCTTC
J gene: TRBJ1-2
clone size: NA
V gene: TRBV28
D gene: NA

CDR3 protein: CASSPGRTTDNEQFF
CDR3 DNA: TGTGCCAGCAGCCCCGGCCGGACTACTGACAATGAGCAGTTCTTC
J gene: TRBJ2-1
clone size: NA
V gene: TRBV11-2
D gene: NA

CDR3 protein: CASSFSHANTGELFF
CDR3 DNA: TGTGCCAGCAGCTTTAGTCACGCGAACACCGGGGAGCTGTTTTTT
J gene: TRBJ2-2
clone size: NA
V gene: TRBV7-6
D gene: NA

CDR3 protein: CAGRSDTGELFF
CDR3 DNA: TGTGCCGGGCGCTCGGACACCGGGGAGCTGTTTTTT
J gene: TRBJ2-2
clone size: NA
V gene: TRBV19
D gene: NA

CDR3 protein: CASSEGAGNQPQHF
CDR3 DNA: TGTGCCAGCAGTGAGGGGGCAGGGAATCAGCCCCAGCATTTT
J gene: TRBJ1-5
clone size: NA
V gene: TRBV2
D gene: NA

CDR3 protein: CSGQGSVDGGTQYF
CDR3 DNA: TGCAGCGGCCAGGGCAGCGTGGACGGGGGGACCCAGTACTTC
J gene: TRBJ2-5
clone size: NA
V gene: TRBV29-1
D gene: NA

CDR3 protein: CASSPLTNEKLFF
CDR3 DNA: TGTGCCAGCAGTCCCCTGACTAATGAAAAACTGTTTTTT
J gene: TRBJ1-4
clone size: NA
V gene: TRBV28
D gene: NA

CDR3 protein: CATSRGSGEAYEQYF
CDR3 DNA: TGTGCCACCAGCAGGGGTAGCGGGGAAGCCTACGAGCAGTACTTC
J gene: TRBJ2-7
clone size: NA
V gene: TRBV15
D gene: TRBD2

CDR3 protein: CASSLERISYNEQFF
CDR3 DNA: TGTGCCAGCAGCTTAGAGCGGATCTCCTACAATGAGCAGTTCTTC
J gene: TRBJ2-1
clone size: once
V gene: TRBV7-8
D gene: NA

CDR3 protein: CASRRQGNYGYTF
CDR3 DNA: TGTGCCAGCAGACGACAGGGTAACTATGGCTACACCTTC
J gene: TRBJ1-2
clone size: NA
V gene: TRBV28
D gene: TRBD1

CDR3 protein: CASSFLTLSGRNNEQFF
CDR3 DNA: TGTGCCAGCAGTTTTCTCACCCTTAGCGGGAGGAACAATGAGCAGTTCTTC
J gene: TRBJ2-1
clone size: NA
V gene: TRBV28
D gene: TRBD2

CDR3 protein: CASRRGTVYGYTF
CDR3 DNA: TGTGCCAGCAGACGCGGGACAGTCTATGGCTACACCTTC
J gene: TRBJ1-2
clone size: few
V gene: TRBV14
D gene: TRBD1